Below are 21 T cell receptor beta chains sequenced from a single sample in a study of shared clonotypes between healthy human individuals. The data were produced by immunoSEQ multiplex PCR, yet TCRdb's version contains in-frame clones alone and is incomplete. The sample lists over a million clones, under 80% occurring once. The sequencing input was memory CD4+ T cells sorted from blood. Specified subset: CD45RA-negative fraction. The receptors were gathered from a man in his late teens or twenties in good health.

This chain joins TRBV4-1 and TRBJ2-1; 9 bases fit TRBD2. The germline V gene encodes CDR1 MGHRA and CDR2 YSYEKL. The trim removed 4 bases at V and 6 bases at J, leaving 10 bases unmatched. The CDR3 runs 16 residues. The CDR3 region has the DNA TGCGCCAGCAGCCCATCTGTTGCTAGCGGGGTCAATGAGCAGTTCTTC. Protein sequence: CASSPSVASGVNEQFF.

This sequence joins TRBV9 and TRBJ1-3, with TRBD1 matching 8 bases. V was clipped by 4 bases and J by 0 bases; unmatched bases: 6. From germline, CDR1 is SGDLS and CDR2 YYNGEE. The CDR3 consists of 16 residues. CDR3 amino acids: CASSYTTGGSGNTIYF. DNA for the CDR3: TGTGCCAGCAGCTATACTACAGGGGGCTCTGGAAACACCATATATTTT.

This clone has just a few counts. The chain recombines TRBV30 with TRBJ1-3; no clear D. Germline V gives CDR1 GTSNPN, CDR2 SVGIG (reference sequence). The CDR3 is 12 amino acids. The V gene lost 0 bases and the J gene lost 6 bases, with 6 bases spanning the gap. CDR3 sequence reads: CAWSVLENTIYF. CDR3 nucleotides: TGTGCCTGGAGTGTACTTGAAAACACCATATATTTT.

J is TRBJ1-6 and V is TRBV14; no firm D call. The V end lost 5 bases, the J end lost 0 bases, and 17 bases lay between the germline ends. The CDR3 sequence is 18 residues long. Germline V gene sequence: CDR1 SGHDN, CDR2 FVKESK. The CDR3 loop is CASSAEATLSSYNSPLHF. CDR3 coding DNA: TGTGCCAGCAGCGCAGAGGCCACCCTAAGCTCCTATAATTCACCCCTCCACTTT.

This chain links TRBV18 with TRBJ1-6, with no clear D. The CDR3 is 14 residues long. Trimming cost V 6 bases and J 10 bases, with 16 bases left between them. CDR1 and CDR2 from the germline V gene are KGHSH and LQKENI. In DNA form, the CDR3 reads TGTGCCAGCTCCCAGTTGGAGATTGGCTCACCCCTCCACTTT. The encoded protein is CASSQLEIGSPLHF.

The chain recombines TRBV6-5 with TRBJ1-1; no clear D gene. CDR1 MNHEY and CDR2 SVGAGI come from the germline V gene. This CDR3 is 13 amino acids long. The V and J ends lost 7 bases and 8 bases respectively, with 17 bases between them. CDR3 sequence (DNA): TGTGCCAGCAATAGCCGGTTATCTCTGGAAGCTTTCTTT. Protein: CASNSRLSLEAFF.

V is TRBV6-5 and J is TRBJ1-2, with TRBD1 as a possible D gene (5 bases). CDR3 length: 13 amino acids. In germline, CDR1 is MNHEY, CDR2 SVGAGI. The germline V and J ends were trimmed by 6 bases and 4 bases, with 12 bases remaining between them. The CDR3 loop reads CASSRQNLYGYTF. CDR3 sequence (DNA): TGTGCCAGCAGCCGACAGAACCTCTATGGCTACACCTTC.

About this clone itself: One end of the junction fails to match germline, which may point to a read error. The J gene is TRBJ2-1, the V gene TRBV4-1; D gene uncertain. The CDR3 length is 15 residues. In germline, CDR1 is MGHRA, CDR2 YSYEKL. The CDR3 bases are TGCGCCAGCAGCCAGCCAGGCGCCTCCCACAATGAGCAGTTCTTC. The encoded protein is CASSQPGASHNEQFF.

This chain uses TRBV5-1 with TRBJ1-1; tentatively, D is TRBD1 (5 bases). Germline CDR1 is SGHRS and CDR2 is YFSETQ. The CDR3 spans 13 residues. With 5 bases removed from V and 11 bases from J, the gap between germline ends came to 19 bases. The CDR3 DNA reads TGCGCCAGCAGGCTACAAGGGGCAAAGATGGCTTTCTTT. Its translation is CASRLQGAKMAFF.

CDR3: CASGPSRETQYF. CDR3 nucleotide sequence: TGTGCTAGTGGTCCCAGTAGGGAGACCCAGTACTTC. The chain is built from TRBV12-5 and TRBJ2-5, with D unresolved. This CDR3 spans 12 amino acids. Trimming left V 5 bases short and J 5 bases short, with 9 bases between. In germline, CDR1 is LGHNT, CDR2 FRNRAP.

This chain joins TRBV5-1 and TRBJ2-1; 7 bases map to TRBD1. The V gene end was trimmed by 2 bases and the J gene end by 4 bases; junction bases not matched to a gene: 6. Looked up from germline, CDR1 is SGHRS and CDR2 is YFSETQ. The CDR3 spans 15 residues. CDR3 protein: CASSLTGAPYNEQFF. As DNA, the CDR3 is TGCGCCAGCAGCTTAACAGGGGCCCCGTACAATGAGCAGTTCTTC.

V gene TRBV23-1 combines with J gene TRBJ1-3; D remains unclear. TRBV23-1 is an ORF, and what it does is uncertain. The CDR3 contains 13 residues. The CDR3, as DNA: TGCGCTACCACCCGGGCCGCTGGAAACACCATATATTTT. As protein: CATTRAAGNTIYF.

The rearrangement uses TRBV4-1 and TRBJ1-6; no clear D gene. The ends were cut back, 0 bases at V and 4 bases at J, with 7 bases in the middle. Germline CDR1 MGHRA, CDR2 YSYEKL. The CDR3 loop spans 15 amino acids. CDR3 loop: CASSQEWGYNSPLHF. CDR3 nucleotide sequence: TGCGCCAGCAGCCAAGAATGGGGTTATAATTCACCCCTCCACTTT.

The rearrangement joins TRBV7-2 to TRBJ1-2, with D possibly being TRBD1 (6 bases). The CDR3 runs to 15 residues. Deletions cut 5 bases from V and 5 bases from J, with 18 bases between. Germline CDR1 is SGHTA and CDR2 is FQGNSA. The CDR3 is CASSPGGGARYGYTF. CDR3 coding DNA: TGTGCCAGCAGCCCGGGCGGGGGGGCGCGGTATGGCTACACCTTC. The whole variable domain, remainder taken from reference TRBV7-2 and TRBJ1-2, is GAGVSQSPSNKVTEKGKDVELRCDPISGHTALYWYRQSLGQGLEFLIYFQGNSAPDKSGLPSDRFSAERTGGSVSTLTIQRTQQEDSAVYLCASSPGGGARYGYTFGSGTRLTVV.

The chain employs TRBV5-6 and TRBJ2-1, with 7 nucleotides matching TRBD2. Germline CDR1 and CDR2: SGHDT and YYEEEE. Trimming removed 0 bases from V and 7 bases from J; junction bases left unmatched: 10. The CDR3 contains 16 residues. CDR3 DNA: TGTGCCAGCAGCTTGGAGGGACTATCTTTTGGGAATGAGCAGTTCTTC. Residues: CASSLEGLSFGNEQFF.

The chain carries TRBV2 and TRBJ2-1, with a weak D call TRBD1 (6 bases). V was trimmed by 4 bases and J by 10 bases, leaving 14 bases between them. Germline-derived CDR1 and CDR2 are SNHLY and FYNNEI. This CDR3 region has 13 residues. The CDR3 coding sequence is TGTGCCAGCAGTGCGCGCAGGGGCGGGGAGCAGTTCTTC. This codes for CASSARRGGEQFF.

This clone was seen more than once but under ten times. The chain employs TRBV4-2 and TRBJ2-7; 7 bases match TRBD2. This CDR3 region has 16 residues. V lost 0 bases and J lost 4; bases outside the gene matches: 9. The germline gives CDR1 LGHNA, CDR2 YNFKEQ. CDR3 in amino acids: CASSQESGLGWYEQYF. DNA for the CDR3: TGTGCCAGCAGCCAAGAGTCCGGACTAGGTTGGTACGAGCAGTACTTC.

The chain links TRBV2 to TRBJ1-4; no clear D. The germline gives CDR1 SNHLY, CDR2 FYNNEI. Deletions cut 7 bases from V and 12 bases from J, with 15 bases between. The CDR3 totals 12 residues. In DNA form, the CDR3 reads TGTGCCAGCACCAAAGACCGGGGAGAACTGTTTTTT. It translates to CASTKDRGELFF.

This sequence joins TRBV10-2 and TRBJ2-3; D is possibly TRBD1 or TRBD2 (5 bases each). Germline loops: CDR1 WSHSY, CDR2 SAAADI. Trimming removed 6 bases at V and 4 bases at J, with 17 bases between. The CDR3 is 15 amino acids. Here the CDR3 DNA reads TGCGCCAGCAGCGAGGTACTGGGGGTGGCAGATACGCAGTATTTT. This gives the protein CASSEVLGVADTQYF.

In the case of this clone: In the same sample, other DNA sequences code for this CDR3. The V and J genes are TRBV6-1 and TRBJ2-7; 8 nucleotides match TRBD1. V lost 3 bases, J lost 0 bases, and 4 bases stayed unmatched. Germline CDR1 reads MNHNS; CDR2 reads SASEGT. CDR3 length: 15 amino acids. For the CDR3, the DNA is TGTGCCAGCAGTGAGGGACAGGTGAGCTCCTACGAGCAGTACTTC. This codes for CASSEGQVSSYEQYF.

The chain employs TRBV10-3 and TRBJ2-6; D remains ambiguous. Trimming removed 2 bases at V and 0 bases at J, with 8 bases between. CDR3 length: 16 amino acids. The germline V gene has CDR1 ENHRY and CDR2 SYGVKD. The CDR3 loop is CAISESGISGANVLTF. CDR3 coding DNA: TGTGCCATCAGTGAGAGTGGGATCTCTGGGGCCAACGTCCTGACTTTC.